This TCR beta chain was captured by sequencing in a study of response to subunit inactivated influenza vaccine. Study results and caveats: A suggestion made by the authors is that each seasonal influenza vaccination recruits few new T cells.

Each CDR3 protein gets one entry after TCRdb re-called the RT-PCR reads with MiXCR. Seen here are almost 600,000 distinct CDR3 sequences, approximately 14% observed once, and the top ten hold over 8.5%. The table lists this clonotype with a few counts. The antigen is undetermined. Between the trimmed V and J ends, which lost 5 bases and 7 bases, there was a span of 15 bases. The CDR3 is 13 amino acids. Germline assignment: CDR1 SGHDT and CDR2 YYEEEE. The specimen comprised PBMCs from blood, sampled about 11 days after vaccination. The sequence was collected from a man between 50 and 59 years old who received an inactivated influenza vaccine. V and J are TRBV5-6 and TRBJ2-5; possible D gene TRBD1, 5 bases. Here the CDR3 DNA reads TGTGCCAGCAGAGGCCTACAAAGGGGGACCCAGTACTTC. It yields the protein CASRGLQRGTQYF.